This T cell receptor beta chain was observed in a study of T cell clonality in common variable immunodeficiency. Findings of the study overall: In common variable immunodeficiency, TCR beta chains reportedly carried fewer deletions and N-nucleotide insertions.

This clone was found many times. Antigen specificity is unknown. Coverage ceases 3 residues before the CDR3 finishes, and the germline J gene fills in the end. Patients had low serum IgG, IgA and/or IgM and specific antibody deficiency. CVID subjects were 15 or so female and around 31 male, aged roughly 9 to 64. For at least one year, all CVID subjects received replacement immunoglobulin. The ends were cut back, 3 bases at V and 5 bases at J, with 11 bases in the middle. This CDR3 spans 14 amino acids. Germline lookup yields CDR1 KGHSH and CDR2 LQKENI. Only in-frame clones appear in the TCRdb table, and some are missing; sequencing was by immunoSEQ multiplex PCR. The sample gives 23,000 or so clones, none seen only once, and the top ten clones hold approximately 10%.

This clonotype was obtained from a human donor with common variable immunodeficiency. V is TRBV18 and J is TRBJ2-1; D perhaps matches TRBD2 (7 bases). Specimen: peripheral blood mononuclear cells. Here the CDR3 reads CASSPAGADNEQFF. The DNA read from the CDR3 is TGTGCCAGCTCACCTGCGGGGGCGGACAATGAG.